This TCR beta chain comes out of a study of shared clonotypes between healthy human individuals. Findings and caveats of the study: Only blood was sampled, and tissue TCR repertoires likely differ from blood ones.

Concerning this clone: Its matching antigen is unknown.

The CDR3 has 15 residues. Germline V gene sequence: CDR1 MDHEN, CDR2 SYDVKM. The ends were cut back, 6 bases at V and 3 bases at J, with 17 bases in the middle. Assay used: immunoSEQ multiplex PCR; TCRdb lists only in-frame clones, some missing. The data show 660,000 or so clones, approximately 96% seen once. As defined, naive CD8 cells were CD45RO-negative and positively selected for CCR7, with terminally differentiated effector memory CD45RA+ cells excluded. Caucasian adults residing in Nashville, Tennessee made up all the donors. The sequenced sample was naive CD8+ T cells sorted from blood. The genes are TRBV28 and TRBJ1-2; D possibly corresponds to TRBD1 (6 bases). The receptor comes from a woman in her 30s in good health. The CDR3 spells CASRYQGRSYYGYTF. For the CDR3, the DNA is TGTGCCAGCAGATACCAGGGGAGGTCGTACTATGGCTACACCTTC.